This T cell receptor beta chain was retrieved from a study of cytomegalovirus exposure and HLA in healthy donors. PCR involved 60 Vbeta and 13 Jbeta primers. Sequencing used immunoSEQ multiplex PCR; TCRdb keeps in-frame clones, though not all of them. The top ten clones hold approximately 2.4% of a sample with under 150,000 clones, 65% to 85% of them seen once. Sequencing used PBMCs. This TCR derives from a male donor in good health and CMV-seronegative.

This CDR3 reads CASSSRAQGARKNTEAFF. The CDR3, as DNA: TGTGCCAGCAGCTCTAGGGCCCAGGGGGCGCGTAAGAACACTGAAGCTTTCTTT. The chain employs TRBV7-9 and TRBJ1-1; 8 bases line up with TRBD1. Germline assignment: CDR1 SEHNR and CDR2 FQNEAQ (reference sequence). V was clipped by 4 bases and J by 1 base; unmatched bases: 14. The CDR3 has 18 amino acids.